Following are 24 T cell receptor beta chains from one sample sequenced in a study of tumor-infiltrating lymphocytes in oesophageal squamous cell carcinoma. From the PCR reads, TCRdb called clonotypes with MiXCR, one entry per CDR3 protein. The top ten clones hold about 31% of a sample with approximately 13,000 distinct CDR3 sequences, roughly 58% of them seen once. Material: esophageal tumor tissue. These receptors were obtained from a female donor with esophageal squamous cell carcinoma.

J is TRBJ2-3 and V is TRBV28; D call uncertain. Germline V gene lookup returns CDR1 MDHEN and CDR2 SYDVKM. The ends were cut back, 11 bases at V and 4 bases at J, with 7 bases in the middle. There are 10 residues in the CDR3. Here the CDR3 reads CASGPDTQYF. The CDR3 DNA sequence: TGTGCCTCCGGGCCAGATACGCAGTATTTT.

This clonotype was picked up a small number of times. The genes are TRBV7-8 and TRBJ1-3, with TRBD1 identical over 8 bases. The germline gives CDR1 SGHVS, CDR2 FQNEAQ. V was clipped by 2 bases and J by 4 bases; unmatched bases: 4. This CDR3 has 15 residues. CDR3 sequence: CASSLNRDRGNTIYF. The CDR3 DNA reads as TGTGCCAGCAGCTTAAACAGGGACAGGGGAAACACCATATATTTT.

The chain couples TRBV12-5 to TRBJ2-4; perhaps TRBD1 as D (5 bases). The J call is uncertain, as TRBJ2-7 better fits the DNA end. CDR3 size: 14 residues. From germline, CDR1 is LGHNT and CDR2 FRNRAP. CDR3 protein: CASGLDLQGHEQYF. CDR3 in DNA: TGTGCTAGTGGTTTGGACCTCCAGGGTCACGAGCAGTACTTC.

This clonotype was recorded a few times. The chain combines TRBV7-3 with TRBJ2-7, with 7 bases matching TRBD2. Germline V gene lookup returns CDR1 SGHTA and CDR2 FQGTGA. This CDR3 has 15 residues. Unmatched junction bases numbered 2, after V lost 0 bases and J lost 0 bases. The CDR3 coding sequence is TGTGCCAGCAGCTTAACGGGAGGGAACTCCTACGAGCAGTACTTC. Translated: CASSLTGGNSYEQYF. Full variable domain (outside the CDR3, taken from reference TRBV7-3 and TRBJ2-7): GAGVSQTPSNKVTEKGKYVELRCDPISGHTALYWYRQSLGQGPEFLIYFQGTGAADDSGLPNDRFFAVRPEGSVSTLKIQRTERGDSAVYLCASSLTGGNSYEQYFGPGTRLTVT.

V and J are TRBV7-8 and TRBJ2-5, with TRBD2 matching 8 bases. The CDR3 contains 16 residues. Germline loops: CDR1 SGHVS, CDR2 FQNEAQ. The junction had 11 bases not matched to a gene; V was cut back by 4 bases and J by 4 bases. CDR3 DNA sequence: TGTGCCAGCAGCTCGGGAGGCGGGGGGTCCATAGAGACCCAGTACTTC. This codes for CASSSGGGGSIETQYF.

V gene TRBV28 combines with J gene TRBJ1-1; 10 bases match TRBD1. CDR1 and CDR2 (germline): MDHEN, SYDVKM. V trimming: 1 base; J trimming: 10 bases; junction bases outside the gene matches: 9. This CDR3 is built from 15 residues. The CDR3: CASSLFSGTGVGAFF. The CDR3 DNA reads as TGTGCCAGCAGTTTATTTTCGGGGACAGGGGTCGGAGCTTTCTTT.

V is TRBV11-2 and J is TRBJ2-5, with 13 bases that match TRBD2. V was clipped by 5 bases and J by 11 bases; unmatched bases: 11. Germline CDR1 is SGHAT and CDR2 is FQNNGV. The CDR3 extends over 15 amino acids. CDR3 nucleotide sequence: TGTGCCAGCAGCCCAGGACTAGCGGGAGAGAATGAGCAGTACTTC. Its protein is CASSPGLAGENEQYF.

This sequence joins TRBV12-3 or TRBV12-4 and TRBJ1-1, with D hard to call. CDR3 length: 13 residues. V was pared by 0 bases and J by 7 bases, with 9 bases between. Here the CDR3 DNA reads TGTGCCAGCAGTTTAGCTGGGCGAGGTGAAGCTTTCTTT. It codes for CASSLAGRGEAFF.

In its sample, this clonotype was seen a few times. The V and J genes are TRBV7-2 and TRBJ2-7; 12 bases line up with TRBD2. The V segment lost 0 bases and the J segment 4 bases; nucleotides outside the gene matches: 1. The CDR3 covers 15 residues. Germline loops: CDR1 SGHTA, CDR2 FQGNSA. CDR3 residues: CASSLAGTSGYEQYF. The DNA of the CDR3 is TGTGCCAGCAGCTTAGCTGGGACTAGCGGGTACGAGCAGTACTTC.

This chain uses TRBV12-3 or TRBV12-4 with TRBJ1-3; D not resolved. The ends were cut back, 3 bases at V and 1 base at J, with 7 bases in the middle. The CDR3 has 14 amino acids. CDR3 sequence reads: CASSLSGSGNTIYF. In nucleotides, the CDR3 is TGTGCCAGCAGTTTGTCGGGGTCTGGAAACACCATATATTTT.

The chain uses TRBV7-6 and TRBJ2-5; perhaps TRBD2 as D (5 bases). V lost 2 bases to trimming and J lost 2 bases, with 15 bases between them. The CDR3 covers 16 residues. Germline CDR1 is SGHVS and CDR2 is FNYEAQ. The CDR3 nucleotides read TGTGCCAGCAGCTTATCCGGGAACCACGTACAAGAGACCCAGTACTTC. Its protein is CASSLSGNHVQETQYF.

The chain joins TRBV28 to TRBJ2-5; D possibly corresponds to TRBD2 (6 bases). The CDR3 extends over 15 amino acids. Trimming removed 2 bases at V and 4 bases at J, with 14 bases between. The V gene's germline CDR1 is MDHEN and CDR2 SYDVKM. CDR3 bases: TGTGCCAGCAGTTTAGTGTCGTGGGGAGGAGAGACCCAGTACTTC. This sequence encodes CASSLVSWGGETQYF.

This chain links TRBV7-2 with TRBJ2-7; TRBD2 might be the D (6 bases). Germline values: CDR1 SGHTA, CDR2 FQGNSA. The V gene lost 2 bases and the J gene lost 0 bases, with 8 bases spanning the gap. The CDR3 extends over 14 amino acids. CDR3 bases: TGTGCCAGCAGCTTAATGGACTACTCCTACGAGCAGTACTTC. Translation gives CASSLMDYSYEQYF.

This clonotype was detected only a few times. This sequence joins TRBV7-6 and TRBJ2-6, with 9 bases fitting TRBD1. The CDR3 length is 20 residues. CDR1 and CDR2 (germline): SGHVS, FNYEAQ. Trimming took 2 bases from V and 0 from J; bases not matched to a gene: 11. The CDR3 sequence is CASSLSAGRDRDSGANVLTF. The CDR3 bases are TGTGCCAGCAGCTTATCGGCCGGTCGGGACAGGGACTCTGGGGCCAACGTCCTGACTTTC. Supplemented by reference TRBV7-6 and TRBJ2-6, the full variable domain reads GAGVSQSPRYKVTKRGQDVALRCDPISGHVSLYWYRQALGQGPEFLTYFNYEAQQDKSGLPNDRFSAERPEGSISTLTIQRTEQRDSAMYRCASSLSAGRDRDSGANVLTFGAGSRLTVL.

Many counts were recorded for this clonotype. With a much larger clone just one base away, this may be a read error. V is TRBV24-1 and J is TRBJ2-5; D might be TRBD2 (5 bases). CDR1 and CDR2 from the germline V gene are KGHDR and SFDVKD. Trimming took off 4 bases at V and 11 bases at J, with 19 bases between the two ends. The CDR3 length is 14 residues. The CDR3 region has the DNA TGTGCCACCAGTGAGCGGGCCCCCATGGGTGAGCAGTACTTC. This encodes CATSERAPMGEQYF.

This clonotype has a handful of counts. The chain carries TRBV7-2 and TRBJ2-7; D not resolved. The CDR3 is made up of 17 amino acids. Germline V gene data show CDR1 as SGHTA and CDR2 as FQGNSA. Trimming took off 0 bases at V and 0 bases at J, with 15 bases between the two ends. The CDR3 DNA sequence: TGTGCCAGCAGCTTAGCGCTTATGGGCCTGAGCTCCTACGAGCAGTACTTC. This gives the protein CASSLALMGLSSYEQYF.

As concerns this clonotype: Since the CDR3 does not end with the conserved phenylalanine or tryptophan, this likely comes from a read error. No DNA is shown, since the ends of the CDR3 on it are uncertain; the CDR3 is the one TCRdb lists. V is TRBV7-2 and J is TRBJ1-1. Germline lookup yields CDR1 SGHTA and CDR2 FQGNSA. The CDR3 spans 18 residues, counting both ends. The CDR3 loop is CASSLGRTSGSNEQFFGP.

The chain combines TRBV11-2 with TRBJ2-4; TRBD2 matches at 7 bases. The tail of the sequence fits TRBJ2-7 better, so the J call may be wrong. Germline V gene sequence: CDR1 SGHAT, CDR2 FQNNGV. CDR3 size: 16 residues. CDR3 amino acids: CASSLEGGTVSYEQYF. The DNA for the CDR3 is TGTGCCAGCAGCTTAGAGGGGGGGACGGTTTCCTACGAGCAGTACTTC.

CDR3 DNA sequence: TGTGCCAGCAGCTTAAACCTCATTCAGTACTTC. This codes for CASSLNLIQYF. This rearrangement joins TRBV7-2 to TRBJ2-4; D is ambiguous. Per the germline V gene, CDR1 is SGHTA and CDR2 is FQGNSA. Trimming took off 2 bases at V and 9 bases at J, with 5 bases between the two ends. This CDR3 has 11 residues.

The CDR3 is CASLVSGANVLTF. CDR3 DNA sequence: TGTGCCAGTTTGGTGTCTGGGGCCAACGTCCTGACTTTC. V is TRBV7-3 and J is TRBJ2-6; D unclear. The V gene's germline CDR1 is SGHTA and CDR2 FQGTGA. The CDR3 runs to 13 residues. Trimming removed 9 bases from V and 1 base from J, with 7 bases in between.

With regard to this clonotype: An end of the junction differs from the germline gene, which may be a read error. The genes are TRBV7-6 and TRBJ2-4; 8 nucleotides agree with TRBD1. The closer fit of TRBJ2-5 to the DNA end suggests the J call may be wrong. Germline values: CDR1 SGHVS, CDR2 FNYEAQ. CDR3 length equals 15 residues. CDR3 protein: CASSFPGQGRETQYF. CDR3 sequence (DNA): TGTGCTAGCAGCTTCCCAGGACAGGGCCGGGAGACCCAGTACTTC.

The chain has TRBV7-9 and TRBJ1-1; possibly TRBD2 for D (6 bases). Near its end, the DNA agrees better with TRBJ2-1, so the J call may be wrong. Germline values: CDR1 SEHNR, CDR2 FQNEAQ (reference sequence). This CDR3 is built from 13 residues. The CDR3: CASQSGSYNEQFF. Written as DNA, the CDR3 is TGTGCCAGCCAGAGCGGGTCCTACAATGAGCAGTTCTTC.

The CDR3 reads CASSLAQAGVETQYF. The CDR3 bases are TGTGCCAGCAGTTTAGCGCAAGCGGGAGTAGAGACCCAGTACTTC. The chain employs TRBV12-3 or TRBV12-4 and TRBJ2-5; 8 bases match TRBD2. V lost 0 bases to trimming and J lost 4 bases; unmatched junction nucleotides: 4. The CDR3 consists of 15 residues.

The CDR3 DNA reads as TGTGCCAGCAGCCAGGGACAGGGAACGGGAGAGACCCAGTACTTC. This gives the protein CASSQGQGTGETQYF. The gene calls are TRBV4-2 and TRBJ2-5; 9 bases agree with TRBD1. This CDR3 is built from 15 residues. The germline V gene has CDR1 LGHNA and CDR2 YNFKEQ. Trimming removed 3 bases from V and 4 bases from J; junction bases left unmatched: 6.